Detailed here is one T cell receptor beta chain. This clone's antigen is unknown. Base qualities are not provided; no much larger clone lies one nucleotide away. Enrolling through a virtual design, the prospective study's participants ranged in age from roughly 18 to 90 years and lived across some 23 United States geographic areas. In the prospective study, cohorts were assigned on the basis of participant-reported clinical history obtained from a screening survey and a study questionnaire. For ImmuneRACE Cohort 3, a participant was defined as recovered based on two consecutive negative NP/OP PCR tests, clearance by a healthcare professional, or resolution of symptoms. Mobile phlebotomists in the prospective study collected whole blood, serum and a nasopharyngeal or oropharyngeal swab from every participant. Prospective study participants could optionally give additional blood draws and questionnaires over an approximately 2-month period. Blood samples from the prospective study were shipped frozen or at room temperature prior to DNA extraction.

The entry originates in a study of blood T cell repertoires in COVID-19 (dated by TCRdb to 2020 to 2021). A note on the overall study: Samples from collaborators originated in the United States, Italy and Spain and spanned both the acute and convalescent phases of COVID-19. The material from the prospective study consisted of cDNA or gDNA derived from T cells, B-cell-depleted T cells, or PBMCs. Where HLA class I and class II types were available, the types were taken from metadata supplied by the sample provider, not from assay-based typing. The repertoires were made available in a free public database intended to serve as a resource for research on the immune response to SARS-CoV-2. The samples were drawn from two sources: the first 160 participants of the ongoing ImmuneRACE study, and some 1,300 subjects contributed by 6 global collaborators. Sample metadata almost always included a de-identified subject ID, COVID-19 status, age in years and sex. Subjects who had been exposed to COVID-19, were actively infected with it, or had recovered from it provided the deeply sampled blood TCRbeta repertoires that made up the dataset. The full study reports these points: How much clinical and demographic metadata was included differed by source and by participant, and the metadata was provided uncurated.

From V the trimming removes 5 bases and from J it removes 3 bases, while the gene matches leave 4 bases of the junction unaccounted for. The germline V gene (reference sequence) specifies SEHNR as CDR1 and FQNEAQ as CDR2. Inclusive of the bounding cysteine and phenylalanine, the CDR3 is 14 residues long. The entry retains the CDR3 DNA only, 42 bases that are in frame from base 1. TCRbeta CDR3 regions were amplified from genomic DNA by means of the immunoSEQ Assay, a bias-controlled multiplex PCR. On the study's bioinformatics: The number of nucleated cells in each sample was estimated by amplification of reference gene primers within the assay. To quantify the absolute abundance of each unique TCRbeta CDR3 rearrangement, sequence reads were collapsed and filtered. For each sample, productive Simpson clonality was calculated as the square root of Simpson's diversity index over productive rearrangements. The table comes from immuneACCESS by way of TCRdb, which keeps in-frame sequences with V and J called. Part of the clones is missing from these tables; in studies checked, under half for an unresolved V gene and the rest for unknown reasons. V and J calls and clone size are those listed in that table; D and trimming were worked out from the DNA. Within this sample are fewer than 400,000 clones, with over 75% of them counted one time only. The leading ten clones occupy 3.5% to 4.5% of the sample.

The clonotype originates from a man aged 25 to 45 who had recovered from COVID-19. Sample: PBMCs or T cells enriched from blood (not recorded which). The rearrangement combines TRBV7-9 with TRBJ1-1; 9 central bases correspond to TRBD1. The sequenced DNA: TGTGCCAGCAGCGTACAGGGGGCCGACACTGAAGCTTTCTTT. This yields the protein CASSVQGADTEAFF.